This T cell receptor beta chain was observed in a study of T cells in Graves' hyperthyroidism and ophthalmopathy. Using RNA transcripts as the source, TCR beta CDR3 regions were amplified. The HTBI primer set was used in a first-round RT-PCR of the TCR CDR3. MiXCR was run by TCRdb on the multiplex PCR reads, yielding one entry per CDR3 protein. The profile shows about 350,000 distinct CDR3 sequences, around 15% of them singletons. Germline V gene lookup returns CDR1 LNHDA and CDR2 SQIVND (reference sequence). The CDR3 spans 17 residues. Trimming took 5 bases from V and 0 from J; bases not matched to a gene: 9.

The receptor was isolated from a woman aged 60-70 years with Graves' ophthalmopathy. Material for sequencing was blood. The J gene is TRBJ2-4, the V gene TRBV19, with 8 bases matching TRBD2. In nucleotides, the CDR3 is TGTGCCAGTAGTTCCCGCCCGGGACTAGGAGCCAAAAACATTCAGTACTTC. Translation gives CASSSRPGLGAKNIQYF.